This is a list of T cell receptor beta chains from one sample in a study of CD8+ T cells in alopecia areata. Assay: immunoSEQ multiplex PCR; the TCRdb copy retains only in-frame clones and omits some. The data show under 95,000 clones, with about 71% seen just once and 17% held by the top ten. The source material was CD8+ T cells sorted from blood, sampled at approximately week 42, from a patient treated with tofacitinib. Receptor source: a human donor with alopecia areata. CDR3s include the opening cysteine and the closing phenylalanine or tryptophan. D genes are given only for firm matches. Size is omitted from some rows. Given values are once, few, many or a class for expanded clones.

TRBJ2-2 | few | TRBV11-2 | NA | CASSSGAGLAGELFF | TGTGCCAGCAGCTCAGGGGCAGGGCTCGCCGGGGAGCTGTTTTTT
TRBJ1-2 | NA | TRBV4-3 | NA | CASSQDRTGNYGYTF | TGCGCCAGCAGCCAAGATCGTACAGGGAACTATGGCTACACCTTC
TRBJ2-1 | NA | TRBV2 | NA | CASSGVSGDEQFF | TGTGCCAGCAGTGGGGTGAGTGGCGATGAGCAGTTCTTC
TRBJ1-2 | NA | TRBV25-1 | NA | CATASPGHTNYGYTF | TGTGCCACCGCCAGCCCGGGACACACTAACTATGGCTACACCTTC
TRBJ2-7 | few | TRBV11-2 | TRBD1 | CASSLSETGLNEQYF | TGTGCCAGCAGCTTATCCGAGACAGGGTTAAACGAGCAGTACTTC
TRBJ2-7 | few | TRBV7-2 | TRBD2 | CASSSGLAVTYEQYF | TGTGCCAGCAGCTCCGGACTAGCGGTTACCTACGAGCAGTACTTC
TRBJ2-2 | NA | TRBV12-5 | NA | CASGLVRSGGTGELFF | TGTGCTAGTGGTTTGGTACGTTCCGGGGGCACCGGGGAGCTGTTTTTT
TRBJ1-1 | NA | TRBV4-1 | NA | CASSQAATPRTEAFF | TGCGCCAGCAGCCAAGCGGCAACGCCGCGGACTGAAGCTTTCTTT
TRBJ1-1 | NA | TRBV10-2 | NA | CASSESETVTPTEAFF | TGCGCCAGCAGTGAGTCGGAGACAGTCACACCCACTGAAGCTTTCTTT
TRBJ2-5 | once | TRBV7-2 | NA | CASSFRLAETQYF | TGTGCCAGCAGCTTTCGTTTAGCAGAGACCCAGTACTTC
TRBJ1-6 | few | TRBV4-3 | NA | CASSQDRILRLWYSPLHF | TGCGCCAGCAGCCAAGATAGAATCCTACGATTGTGGTATTCACCCCTCCACTTT
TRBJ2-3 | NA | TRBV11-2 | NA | CASRGRVREADTQYF | TGTGCCAGCAGGGGTAGGGTTAGGGAGGCAGATACGCAGTATTTT
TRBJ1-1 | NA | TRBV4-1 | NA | CASSPRGNEAFF | TGCGCCAGCAGTCCCCGGGGCAACGAAGCTTTCTTT
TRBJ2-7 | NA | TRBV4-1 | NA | CASSQDPGTYEQYF | TGCGCCAGCAGCCAAGACCCCGGAACCTACGAGCAGTACTTC
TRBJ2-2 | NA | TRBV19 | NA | CASSIDSQGLGELFF | TGTGCCAGTAGTATAGATAGTCAGGGATTAGGGGAGCTGTTTTTT
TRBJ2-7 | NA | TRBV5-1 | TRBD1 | CASSSSETGAKREQYF | TGCGCCAGCAGTTCCTCGGAGACAGGGGCGAAAAGGGAGCAGTACTTC
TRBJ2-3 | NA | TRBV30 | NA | CAWSGGRQGGLDTQYF | TGTGCCTGGAGCGGGGGCAGGCAGGGTGGGTTGGATACGCAGTATTTT
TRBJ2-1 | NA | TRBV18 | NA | CASSLNSGTEQFF | TGTGCCAGCTCACTGAACTCAGGGACTGAGCAGTTCTTC
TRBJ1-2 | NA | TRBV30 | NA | CAWSVQQGSGYTF | TGTGCCTGGAGTGTCCAGCAGGGAAGTGGCTACACCTTC
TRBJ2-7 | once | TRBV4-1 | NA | CASSPITGRDEQYF | TGCGCCAGCAGCCCGATCACAGGGAGGGACGAGCAGTACTTC